Given below is one T cell receptor beta chain in context. The specificity of this receptor is unknown. Base qualities are missing; no much larger clone stands one base away. The data were obtained in a study of shared clonotypes between healthy human individuals (dated by TCRdb to about 2020). At the level of the whole study: The cohort included a few men and a couple of women between 18 and 49 years of age. To estimate repertoire size and how much clonotypes are shared between individuals, the study performed deep sequencing of blood TCR repertoires from a few healthy adults. Per donor, leukapheresis produced somewhere between about 0.94 and 9 billion PBMCs. For each donor, CD4 naive and CD4 memory were each given three plates, CD8 naive was given two plates, and CD8 memory was given one plate. To increase sequencing depth and limit assay-specific biases, different laboratories used diverse techniques to prepare libraries and sequence TCR repertoires. Points the paper makes about the study in general: Pairwise subsampling indicated that sequencing depth was expected to affect the degree of clonotype sharing among donors. Sharing across several donors was observed for 5% to 6.5% of naive CD4, over 3% of naive CD8, 2% to 2.5% of memory CD4, and approximately 0.41% of memory CD8 clonotypes. Only blood was sampled, and tissue TCR repertoires likely differ from those in blood. Even with the large sequencing depth, rarefaction of the sorted-subset datasets indicated that sequencing was incomplete. Compared with non-shared clonotypes, the clonotypes found in all four sorted-subset donors had higher generation probabilities. Naive subsets generally had larger estimated clonotype richness than memory subsets did. The genetic and exposure-history diversity represented was limited by the small number of donors.

Using the deep immunoSEQ assay, TCR CDR3 regions were amplified from genomic DNA by multiplex PCR. Extracted genomic DNA from each cell subset was spread evenly across all wells of several immunoSEQ 96-well plates, with each plate serving as a replicate. For sorted subsets, approximately 200 ng of genomic DNA, equivalent to roughly 33,000 T cell genomes, went into each replicate PCR. Purified libraries were quantified with a Qubit 3.0 fluorometer, sized on a Bioanalyzer 2100, and re-quantified with the KAPA Library Quantification kit. Each immunoSEQ 96-well plate was sequenced on its own single-read 150-cycle Illumina NextSeq 550 flow cell. As for the authors' bioinformatics: Because the immunoSEQ output held only junctional sequences and lacked quality scores, the filtering could not match the filtering applied to full-length reads. Sequences were annotated with PyIR, a Python wrapper for IgBLAST v1.9, and V/J genes and CDR3 were assigned using IMGT germline references. Any read was removed if the V/J assignment was weak (E-value above 1e-6), the CDR3 was missing, or the read contained stop codons, out-of-frame junctions, or ambiguous translated residues. V3J clonotypes were defined by identical inferred V gene, J gene, and CDR3 amino acid sequence. Percentage overlap between repertoires was calculated by dividing the number of shared unique clonotypes by the size of the smaller repertoire. Three approaches were used to assess repertoire richness: RTK rarefaction, the Chao1 estimator, and Recon v2.1 estimates of unobserved clonotypes. Generation probabilities were computed with OLGA for all TCRbeta clonotypes obtained by the gDNA method from several donors. TCRdb stores this immuneACCESS table with in-frame sequences only. Part of the clones is absent; in the studies checked, under half of the shortfall reflects unresolved V genes, and no reason is known for the rest. The V and J calls and the clone size are those of that table, but D and trimming were determined from the DNA. For this sample the table gives around 2.1 million clones, of which under 95% were detected only once. Approximately 1.7% of the sample is taken by the ten largest.

CD8 naive samples were obtained by positive selection for CCR7 among CD45RO-negative cells, yielding a CD45RA+CCR7+ population from which TemRA cells were excluded. The donors were healthy, HIV-negative adults who had no recently reported acute infections or vaccinations. All donors were Caucasian adults living in Nashville, Tennessee, USA. After blood collection by leukapheresis, PBMCs were isolated using Ficoll-Histopaque density gradient centrifugation and then cryopreserved in the vapor phase of liquid nitrogen. Analytical flow cytometry was used to check the purity and quantity of each magnetically sorted T cell population. Genomic DNA was isolated from every sorted fraction and measured by UV absorbance on a Nanodrop 2000c. This TCR was sampled from a young man in good health. Some clones in this sample may be carry-over from other donors' samples. Sequencing was carried out using naive CD8+ T cells from PBMCs. The sample's cell subset or site, from its label and the paper: CD45RA+CCR7+.

Here the CDR3 is given as CASSTTTNRDKETQYF. The DNA sequence is TGTGCCAGCAGTACAACGACGAACAGAGATAAAGAGACCCAGTACTTC. This sequence uses TRBV28 and TRBJ2-5; no D segment can be confidently identified. According to the germline V gene, CDR1 reads MDHEN and CDR2 reads SYDVKM. V and J lose 5 bases and 3 bases, and a span of 19 bases separates them. Reading from cysteine to phenylalanine, the CDR3 counts 16 amino acids. This entry keeps only the CDR3 DNA: 48 bases, framed from base 1.